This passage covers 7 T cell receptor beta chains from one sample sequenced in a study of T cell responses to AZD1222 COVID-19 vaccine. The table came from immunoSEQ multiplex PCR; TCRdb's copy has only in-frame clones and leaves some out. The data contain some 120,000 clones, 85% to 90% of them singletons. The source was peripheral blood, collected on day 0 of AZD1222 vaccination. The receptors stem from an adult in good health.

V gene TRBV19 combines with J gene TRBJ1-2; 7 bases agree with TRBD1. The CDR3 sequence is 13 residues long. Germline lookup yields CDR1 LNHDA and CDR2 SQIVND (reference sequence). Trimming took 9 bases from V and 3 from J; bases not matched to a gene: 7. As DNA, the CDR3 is TGTGCCAGCAGACAGGGACACGACTATGGCTACACCTTC. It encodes CASRQGHDYGYTF. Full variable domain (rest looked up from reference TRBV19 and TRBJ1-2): DGGITQSPKYLFRKEGQNVTLSCEQNLNHDAMYWYRQDPGQGLRLIYYSQIVNDFQKGDIAEGYSVSREKKESFPLTVTSAQKNPTAFYLCASRQGHDYGYTFGSGTRLTVV.

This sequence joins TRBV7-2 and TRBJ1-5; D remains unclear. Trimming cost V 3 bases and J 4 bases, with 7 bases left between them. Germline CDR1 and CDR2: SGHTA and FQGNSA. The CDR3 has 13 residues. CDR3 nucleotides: TGTGCCAGCAGCTTGCAGCTAAATCAGCCCCAGCATTTT. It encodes CASSLQLNQPQHF.

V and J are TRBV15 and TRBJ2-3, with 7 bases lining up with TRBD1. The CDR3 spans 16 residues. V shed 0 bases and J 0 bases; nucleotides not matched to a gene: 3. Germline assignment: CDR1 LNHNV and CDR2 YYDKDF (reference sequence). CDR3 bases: TGTGCCACCAGCAGAGATCAGGGGGAGAGCACAGATACGCAGTATTTT. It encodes CATSRDQGESTDTQYF.

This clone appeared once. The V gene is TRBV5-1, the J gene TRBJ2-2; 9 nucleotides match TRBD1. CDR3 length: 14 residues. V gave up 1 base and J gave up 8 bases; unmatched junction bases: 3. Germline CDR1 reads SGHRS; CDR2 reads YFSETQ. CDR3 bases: TGCGCCAGCAGCTTGTCGGGGACAGGGGGGGAGCTGTTTTTT. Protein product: CASSLSGTGGELFF.

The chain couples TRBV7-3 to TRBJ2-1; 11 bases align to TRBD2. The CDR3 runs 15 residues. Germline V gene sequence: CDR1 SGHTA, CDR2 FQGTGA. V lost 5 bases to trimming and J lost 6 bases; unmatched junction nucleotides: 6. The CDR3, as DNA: TGTGCCAGCAGCCTCGCCGGGACTAGCGGCAATGAGCAGTTCTTC. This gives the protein CASSLAGTSGNEQFF.

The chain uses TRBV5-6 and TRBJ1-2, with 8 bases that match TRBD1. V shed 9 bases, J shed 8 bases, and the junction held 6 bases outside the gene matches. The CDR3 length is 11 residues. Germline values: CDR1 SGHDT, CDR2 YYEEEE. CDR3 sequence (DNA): TGTGCCACCCAGGGGGCCGGCGGCTACACCTTC. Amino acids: CATQGAGGYTF.

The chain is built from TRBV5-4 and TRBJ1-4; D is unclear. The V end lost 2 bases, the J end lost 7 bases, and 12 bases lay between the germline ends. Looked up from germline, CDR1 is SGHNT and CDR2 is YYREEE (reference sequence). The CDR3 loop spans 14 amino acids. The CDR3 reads CASSFKGWSEKLFF. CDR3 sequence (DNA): TGTGCCAGCAGCTTCAAGGGATGGTCTGAAAAACTGTTTTTT. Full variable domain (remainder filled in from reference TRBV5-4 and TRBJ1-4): ETGVTQSPTHLIKTRGQQVTLRCSSQSGHNTVSWYQQALGQGPQFIFQYYREEENGRGNFPPRFSGLQFPNYSSELNVNALELDDSALYLCASSFKGWSEKLFFGSGTQLSVL.